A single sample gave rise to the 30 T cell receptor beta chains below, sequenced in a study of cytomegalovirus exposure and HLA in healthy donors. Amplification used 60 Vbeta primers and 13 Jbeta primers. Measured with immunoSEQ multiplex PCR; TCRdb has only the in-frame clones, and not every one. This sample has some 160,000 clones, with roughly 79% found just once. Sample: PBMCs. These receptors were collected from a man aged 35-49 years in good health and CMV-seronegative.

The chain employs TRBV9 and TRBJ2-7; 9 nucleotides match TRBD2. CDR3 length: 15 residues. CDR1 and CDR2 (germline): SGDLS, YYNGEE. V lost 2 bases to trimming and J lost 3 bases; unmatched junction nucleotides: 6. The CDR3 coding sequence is TGTGCCAGCAGCGTGGTTAGCGGGAGTGTCTACGAGCAGTACTTC. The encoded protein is CASSVVSGSVYEQYF.

The CDR3 here is CASSWGTGEAFF. CDR3 nucleotides: TGTGCCAGCAGCTGGGGGACAGGTGAAGCTTTCTTT. This chain connects TRBV7-3 to TRBJ1-1; 8 bases map to TRBD1. Germline V gene data show CDR1 as SGHTA and CDR2 as FQGTGA. This CDR3 is 12 amino acids long. With V trimmed by 4 bases and J by 7 bases, 2 bases remained unmatched.

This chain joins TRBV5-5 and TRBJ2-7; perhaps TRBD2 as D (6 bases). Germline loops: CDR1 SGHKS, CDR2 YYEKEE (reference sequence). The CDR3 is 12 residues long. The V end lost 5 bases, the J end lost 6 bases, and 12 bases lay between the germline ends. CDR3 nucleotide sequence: TGTGCCAGCAGTTATCCCGGGGGCGAGCAGTACTTC. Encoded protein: CASSYPGGEQYF.

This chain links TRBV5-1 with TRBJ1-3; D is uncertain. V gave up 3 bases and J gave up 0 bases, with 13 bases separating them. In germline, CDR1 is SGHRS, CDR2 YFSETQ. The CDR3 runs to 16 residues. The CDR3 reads CASSSSLTDSGNTIYF. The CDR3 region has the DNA TGCGCCAGCAGCTCCAGCCTTACAGACTCTGGAAACACCATATATTTT.

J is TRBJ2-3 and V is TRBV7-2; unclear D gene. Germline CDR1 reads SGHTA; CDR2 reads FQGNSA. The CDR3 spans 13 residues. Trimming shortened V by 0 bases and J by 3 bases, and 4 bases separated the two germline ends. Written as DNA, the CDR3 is TGTGCCAGCAGCTTAGCGGAGACAGATACGCAGTATTTT. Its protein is CASSLAETDTQYF.

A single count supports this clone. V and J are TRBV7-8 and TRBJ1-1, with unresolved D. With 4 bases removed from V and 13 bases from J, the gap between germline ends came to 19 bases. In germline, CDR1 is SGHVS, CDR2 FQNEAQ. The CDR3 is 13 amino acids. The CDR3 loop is CASSSRGEIYGFF. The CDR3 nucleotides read TGTGCCAGCAGCTCTCGCGGGGAGATTTATGGTTTCTTT.

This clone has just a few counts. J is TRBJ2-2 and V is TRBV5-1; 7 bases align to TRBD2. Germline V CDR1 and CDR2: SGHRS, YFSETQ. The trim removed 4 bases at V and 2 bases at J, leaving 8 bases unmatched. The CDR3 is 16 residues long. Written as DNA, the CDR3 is TGCGCCAGCAGCCTGGAGCCTAGCGGAAACACCGGGGAGCTGTTTTTT. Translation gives CASSLEPSGNTGELFF.

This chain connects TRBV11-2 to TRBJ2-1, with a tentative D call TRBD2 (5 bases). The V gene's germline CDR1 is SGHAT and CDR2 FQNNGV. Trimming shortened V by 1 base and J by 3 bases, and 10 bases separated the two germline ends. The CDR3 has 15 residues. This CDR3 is CASSLGGSSYNEQFF. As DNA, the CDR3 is TGTGCCAGCAGCTTAGGAGGGAGCAGCTACAATGAGCAGTTCTTC.

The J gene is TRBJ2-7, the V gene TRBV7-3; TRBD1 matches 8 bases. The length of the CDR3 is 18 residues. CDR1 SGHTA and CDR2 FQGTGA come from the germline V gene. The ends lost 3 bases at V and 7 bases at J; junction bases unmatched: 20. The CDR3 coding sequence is TGTGCCAGCAGCTTCAAAATCGGGCAGGGGGCGAACACGGAAGAGCAGTACGTC. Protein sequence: CASSFKIGQGANTEEQYV.

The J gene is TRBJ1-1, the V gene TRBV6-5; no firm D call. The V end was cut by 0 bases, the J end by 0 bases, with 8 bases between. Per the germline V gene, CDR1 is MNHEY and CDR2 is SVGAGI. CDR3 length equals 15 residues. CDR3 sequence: CASSYSIDMNTEAFF. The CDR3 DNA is TGTGCCAGCAGTTACTCGATAGACATGAACACTGAAGCTTTCTTT.

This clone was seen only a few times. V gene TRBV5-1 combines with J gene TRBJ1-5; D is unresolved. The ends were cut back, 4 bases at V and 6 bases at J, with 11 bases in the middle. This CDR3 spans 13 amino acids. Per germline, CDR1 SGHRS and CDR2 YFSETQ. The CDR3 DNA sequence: TGCGCCAGCAGCCCGGAGGGTAGTCAGCCCCAGCATTTT. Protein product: CASSPEGSQPQHF.

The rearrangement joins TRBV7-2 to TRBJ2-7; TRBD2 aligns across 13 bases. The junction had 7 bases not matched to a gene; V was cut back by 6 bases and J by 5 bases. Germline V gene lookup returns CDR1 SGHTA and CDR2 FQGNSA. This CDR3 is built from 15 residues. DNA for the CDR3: TGTGCCAGCAGACCTGGACTAGCGGGAGCCCACGAGCAGTACTTC. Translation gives CASRPGLAGAHEQYF.

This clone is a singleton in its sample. The CDR3 protein is CASSLEPGLLNTGELFF. Here the CDR3 DNA reads TGCGCCAGCAGCTTAGAACCGGGACTCTTGAACACCGGGGAGCTGTTTTTT. The chain employs TRBV5-1 and TRBJ2-2, with D possibly TRBD2 on 6 matching bases. Between the trimmed V and J ends, which lost 2 bases and 1 base, there was a span of 15 bases. This CDR3 comprises 17 residues. Germline CDR1 SGHRS, CDR2 YFSETQ. The variable domain in full, completed from reference TRBV5-1 and TRBJ2-2, reads KAGVTQTPRYLIKTRGQQVTLSCSPISGHRSVSWYQQTPGQGLQFLFEYFSETQRNKGNFPGRFSGRQFSNSRSEMNVSTLELGDSALYLCASSLEPGLLNTGELFFGEGSRLTVL.

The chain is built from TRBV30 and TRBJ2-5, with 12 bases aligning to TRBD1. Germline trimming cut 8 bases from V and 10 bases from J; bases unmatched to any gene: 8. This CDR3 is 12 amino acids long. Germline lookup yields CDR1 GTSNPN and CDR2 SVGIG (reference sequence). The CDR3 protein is CAGDRGPGDQYF. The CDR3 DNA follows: TGTGCCGGGGACAGGGGGCCGGGAGACCAGTACTTC.

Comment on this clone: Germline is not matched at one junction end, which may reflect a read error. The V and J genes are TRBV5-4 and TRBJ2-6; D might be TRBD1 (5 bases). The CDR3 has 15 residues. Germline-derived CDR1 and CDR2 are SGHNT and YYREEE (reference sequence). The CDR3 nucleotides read TGTGCCAGCAGCTTTATAAACTCTGGGGCCAACGGCCTGACTTTC. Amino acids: CASSFINSGANGLTF.

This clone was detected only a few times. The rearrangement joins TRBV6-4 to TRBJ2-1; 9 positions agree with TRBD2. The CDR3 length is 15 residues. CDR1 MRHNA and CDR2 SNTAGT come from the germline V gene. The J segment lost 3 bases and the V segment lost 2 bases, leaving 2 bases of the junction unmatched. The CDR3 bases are TGTGCCAGCAGTGACGCTAGCGGGAACTACAATGAGCAGTTCTTC. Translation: CASSDASGNYNEQFF.

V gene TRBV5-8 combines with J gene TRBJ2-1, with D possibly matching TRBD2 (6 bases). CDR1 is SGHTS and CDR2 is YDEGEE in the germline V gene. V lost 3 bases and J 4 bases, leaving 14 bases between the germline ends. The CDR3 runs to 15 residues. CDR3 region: CASSSGDSGYNEQFF. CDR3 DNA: TGTGCCAGCAGCTCGGGGGACTCAGGGTACAATGAGCAGTTCTTC. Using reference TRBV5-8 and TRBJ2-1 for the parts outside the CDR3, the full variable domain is EAGVTQSPTHLIKTRGQQATLRCSPISGHTSVYWYQQALGLGLQFLLWYDEGEERNRGNFPPRFSGRQFPNYSSELNVNALELEDSALYLCASSSGDSGYNEQFFGPGTRLTVL.

The CDR3: CASRSTGTASYEQYF. CDR3 sequence (DNA): TGTGCCAGCAGGTCGACCGGGACAGCCTCCTACGAGCAGTACTTC. This chain uses TRBV28 with TRBJ2-7; TRBD1 agrees at 7 bases. The CDR3 is 15 amino acids. Germline-derived CDR1 and CDR2 are MDHEN and SYDVKM. J lost 0 bases, V lost 6 bases, and 8 bases had no gene match.

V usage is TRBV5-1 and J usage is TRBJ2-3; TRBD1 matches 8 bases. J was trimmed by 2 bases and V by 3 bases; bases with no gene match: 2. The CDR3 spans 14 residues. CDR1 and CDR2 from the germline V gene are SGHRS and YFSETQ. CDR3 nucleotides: TGCGCCAGCAGCTCACAGGGGGACACAGATACGCAGTATTTT. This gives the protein CASSSQGDTDTQYF.

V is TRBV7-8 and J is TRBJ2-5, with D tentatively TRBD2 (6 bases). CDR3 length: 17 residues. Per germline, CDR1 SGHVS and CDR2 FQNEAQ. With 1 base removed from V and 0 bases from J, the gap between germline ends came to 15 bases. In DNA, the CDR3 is TGTGCCAGCAGCTTAGAGTCTGCGGGATGGTACCAAGAGACCCAGTACTTC. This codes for CASSLESAGWYQETQYF.

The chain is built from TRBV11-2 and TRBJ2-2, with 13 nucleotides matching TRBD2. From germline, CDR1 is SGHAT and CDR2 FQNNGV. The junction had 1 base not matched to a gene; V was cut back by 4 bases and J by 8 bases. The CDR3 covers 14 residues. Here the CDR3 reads CASSSGLAGGELFF. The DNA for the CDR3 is TGTGCCAGCAGCTCGGGACTAGCGGGAGGGGAGCTGTTTTTT.

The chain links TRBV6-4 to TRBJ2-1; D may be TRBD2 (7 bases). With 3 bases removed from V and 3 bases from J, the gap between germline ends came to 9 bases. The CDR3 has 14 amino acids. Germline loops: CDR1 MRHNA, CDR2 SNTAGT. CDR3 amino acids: CASSEGGDYNEQFF. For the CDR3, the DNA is TGTGCCAGCAGTGAAGGGGGGGACTACAATGAGCAGTTCTTC.

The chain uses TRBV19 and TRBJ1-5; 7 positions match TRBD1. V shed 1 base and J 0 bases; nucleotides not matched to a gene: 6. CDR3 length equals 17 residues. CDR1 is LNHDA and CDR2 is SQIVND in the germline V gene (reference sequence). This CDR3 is CASSIGQGVRSNQPQHF. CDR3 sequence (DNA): TGTGCCAGTAGTATAGGTCAGGGGGTTCGTAGCAATCAGCCCCAGCATTTT.

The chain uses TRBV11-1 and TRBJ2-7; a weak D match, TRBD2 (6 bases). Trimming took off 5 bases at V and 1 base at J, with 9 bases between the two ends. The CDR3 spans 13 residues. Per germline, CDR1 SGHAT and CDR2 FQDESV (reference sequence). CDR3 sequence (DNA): TGTGCCAGCAGCCGGGACTCTTCCTACGAGCAGTACGTC. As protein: CASSRDSSYEQYV.

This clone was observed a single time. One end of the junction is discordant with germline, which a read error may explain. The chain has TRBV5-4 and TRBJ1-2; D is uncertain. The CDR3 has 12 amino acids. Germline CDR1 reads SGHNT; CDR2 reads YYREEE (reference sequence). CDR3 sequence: CASSLGEADRNF. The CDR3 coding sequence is TGTGCCAGCAGCTTGGGGGAGGCGGATAGGAACTTC.

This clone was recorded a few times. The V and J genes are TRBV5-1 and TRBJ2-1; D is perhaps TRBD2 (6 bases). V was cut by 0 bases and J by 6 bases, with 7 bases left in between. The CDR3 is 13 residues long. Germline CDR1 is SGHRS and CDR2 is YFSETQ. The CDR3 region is CASSLAGVNEQFF. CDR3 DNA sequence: TGCGCCAGCAGCTTGGCGGGGGTCAATGAGCAGTTCTTC.

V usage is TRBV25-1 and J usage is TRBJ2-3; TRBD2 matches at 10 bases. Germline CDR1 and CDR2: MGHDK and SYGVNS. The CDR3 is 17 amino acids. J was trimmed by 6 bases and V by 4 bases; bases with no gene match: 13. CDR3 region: CASSARTSGYSGDTQYF. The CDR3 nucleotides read TGTGCCAGCAGTGCTAGGACTAGCGGTTACTCGGGGGATACGCAGTATTTT.

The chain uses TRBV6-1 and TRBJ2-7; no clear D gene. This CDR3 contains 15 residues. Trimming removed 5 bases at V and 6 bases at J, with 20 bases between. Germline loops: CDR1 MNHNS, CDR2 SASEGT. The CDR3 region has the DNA TGTGCCAGCAGTCCATCTCTCCGGCAGGATGGCGAGCAGTACTTC. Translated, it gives CASSPSLRQDGEQYF.

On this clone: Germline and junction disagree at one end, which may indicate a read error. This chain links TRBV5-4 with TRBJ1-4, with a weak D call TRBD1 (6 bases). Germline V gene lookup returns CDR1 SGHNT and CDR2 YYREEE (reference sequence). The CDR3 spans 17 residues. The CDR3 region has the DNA TGTGCCAGCAGCTTGGGGAAATCTACAGGGAGAAGTGAAAAACCGTTTTTT. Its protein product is CASSLGKSTGRSEKPFF.

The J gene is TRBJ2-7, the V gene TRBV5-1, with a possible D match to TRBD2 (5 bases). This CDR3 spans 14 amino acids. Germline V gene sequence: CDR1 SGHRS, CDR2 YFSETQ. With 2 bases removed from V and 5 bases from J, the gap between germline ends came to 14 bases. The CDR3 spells CASSLGSPQDEQYF. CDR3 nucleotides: TGCGCCAGCAGCTTAGGGAGCCCGCAGGACGAGCAGTACTTC.